The 18 T cell receptor beta chains below were found in one sample sequenced in a study of T cell clones after liver transplantation. Method: immunoSEQ multiplex PCR; TCRdb's copy keeps in-frame clones and lacks some. The data show fewer than 80,000 clones, roughly 84% seen once. Sequenced here: CD4+ T cells from blood, sampled around 48 months after liver transplant. These receptors were taken from a human patient who received a liver transplant. The graft donor may have contributed some T cells.

This clone has more than one count but fewer than ten. The chain employs TRBV4-2 and TRBJ2-7, with D possibly being TRBD1 or TRBD2 (5 bases each). Germline V gives CDR1 LGHNA, CDR2 YNFKEQ. With 0 bases removed from V and 1 base from J, the gap between germline ends came to 7 bases. The CDR3 is made up of 14 amino acids. The CDR3 nucleotides read TGTGCCAGCAGCCAAGAGGGACGTTCCTACGAGCAGTACTTC. Translating it yields CASSQEGRSYEQYF.

J is TRBJ2-7 and V is TRBV7-9; 10 bases map to TRBD1. V lost 2 bases and J lost 5; bases outside the gene matches: 3. CDR3 length: 14 residues. Germline V CDR1 and CDR2: SEHNR, FQNEAQ (reference sequence). The CDR3 sequence: CASSLTGTGDEQYF. CDR3 coding DNA: TGTGCCAGCAGCTTAACCGGGACAGGGGACGAGCAGTACTTC.

The rearrangement links TRBV27 to TRBJ2-1; TRBD2 aligns across 7 bases. The CDR3 is 13 amino acids. Germline CDR1 MNHEY, CDR2 SMNVEV (reference sequence). Trimming removed 8 bases from V and 2 bases from J; junction bases left unmatched: 3. The CDR3 here is CASWGGAYNEQFF. For the CDR3, the DNA is TGTGCCAGCTGGGGGGGGGCCTACAATGAGCAGTTCTTC.

As DNA, the CDR3 is TGTGCCAGTAGAACCAAAGGACAGGCCGGTCAGCCCCAGCATTTT. This translates into CASRTKGQAGQPQHF. The rearrangement links TRBV19 to TRBJ1-5, with 7 bases fitting TRBD1. This CDR3 has 15 residues. CDR1 is LNHDA and CDR2 is SQIVND in the germline V gene (reference sequence). Trimming took 6 bases from V and 6 from J; bases not matched to a gene: 11. The full variable domain, in which reference TRBV19 and TRBJ1-5 provide the parts outside the CDR3, is DGGITQSPKYLFRKEGQNVTLSCEQNLNHDAMYWYRQDPGQGLRLIYYSQIVNDFQKGDIAEGYSVSREKKESFPLTVTSAQKNPTAFYLCASRTKGQAGQPQHFGDGTRLSIL.

The chain combines TRBV28 with TRBJ2-5; 7 nucleotides match TRBD2. This CDR3 is built from 16 residues. The J segment lost 1 base and the V segment lost 6 bases, leaving 11 bases of the junction unmatched. Looked up from germline, CDR1 is MDHEN and CDR2 is SYDVKM. CDR3 bases: TGTGCCAGCAGCCCCCCTGGGACTACTCTCCAAGAGACCCAGTACTTC. Amino acid sequence: CASSPPGTTLQETQYF.

This clone has a handful of counts. The chain employs TRBV6-6 and TRBJ1-2, with TRBD1 matching 9 bases. The germline V gene encodes CDR1 MNHNY and CDR2 SVGAGI (reference sequence). This CDR3 is 13 amino acids long. Trimming took 5 bases from V and 6 from J; bases not matched to a gene: 4. CDR3 in amino acids: CASSVGTGNGYTF. CDR3 DNA: TGTGCCAGCAGTGTTGGGACAGGGAATGGCTACACCTTC.

This sequence joins TRBV6-6 and TRBJ1-3, with 7 bases fitting TRBD1. Germline CDR1 and CDR2: MNHNY and SVGAGI (reference sequence). The CDR3 runs to 15 residues. V was pared by 4 bases and J by 2 bases, with 5 bases of the junction left unmatched. In DNA, the CDR3 is TGTGCCAGCAGTTCCGCGACAGGGACTGGAAACACCATATATTTT. Protein product: CASSSATGTGNTIYF.

This clone occurred once. The chain uses TRBV10-3 and TRBJ1-1; D is perhaps TRBD1 (6 bases). The V and J ends lost 4 bases and 4 bases respectively, with 10 bases between them. This CDR3 spans 13 amino acids. CDR1 and CDR2 (germline): ENHRY, SYGVKD. CDR3 sequence: CAISGTGPTEAFF. CDR3 in DNA: TGTGCCATCAGTGGAACAGGGCCCACTGAAGCTTTCTTT.

CDR3: CASSPQGAGGKVETQYF. CDR3 nucleotide sequence: TGTGCCAGCAGCCCCCAGGGGGCAGGGGGGAAGGTAGAGACCCAGTACTTC. The J gene is TRBJ2-5, the V gene TRBV4-2, with 8 bases fitting TRBD1. This CDR3 has 17 residues. Germline V gene data show CDR1 as LGHNA and CDR2 as YNFKEQ. V lost 4 bases and J lost 4; bases outside the gene matches: 14.

The rearrangement joins TRBV9 to TRBJ1-2, with TRBD1 identical over 7 bases. The CDR3 has 13 residues. The V and J ends lost 0 bases and 7 bases, in that order; junction bases with no gene match: 3. Germline V gene sequence: CDR1 SGDLS, CDR2 YYNGEE. The CDR3 region is CASSVDRGGGYTF. In DNA form, the CDR3 reads TGTGCCAGCAGCGTAGACAGGGGTGGTGGCTACACCTTC.

The rearrangement joins TRBV4-3 to TRBJ1-5; D not certain. Trimming removed 2 bases from V and 0 bases from J, with 8 bases in between. Germline assignment: CDR1 LGHNA and CDR2 YSLEER. The CDR3 contains 15 residues. The CDR3 reads CASSQRLYSNQPQHF. CDR3 nucleotide sequence: TGCGCCAGCAGCCAACGATTGTATAGCAATCAGCCCCAGCATTTT.

V usage is TRBV19 and J usage is TRBJ1-1; no reliable D call. The V end lost 8 bases, the J end lost 0 bases, and 13 bases lay between the germline ends. The CDR3 has 14 amino acids. The germline V gene has CDR1 LNHDA and CDR2 SQIVND (reference sequence). In DNA form, the CDR3 reads TGTGCCAGTCGCACCCCGGCAATGAACACTGAAGCTTTCTTT. It codes for CASRTPAMNTEAFF.

V and J are TRBV2 and TRBJ1-5; 8 bases are a match to TRBD1. Germline lookup yields CDR1 SNHLY and CDR2 FYNNEI. Trimming cost V 7 bases and J 7 bases; bases outside gene matches: 9. This CDR3 contains 14 residues. The CDR3 coding sequence is TGTGCCAGCACTTCAGGGGGCAGGGCCCAGCCCCAGCATTTT. Translation gives CASTSGGRAQPQHF.

Sample share makes this clone medium-sized (0.01 to 0.1%). V and J are TRBV7-8 and TRBJ2-2, with D perhaps matching TRBD1 (6 bases). The V end lost 3 bases, the J end lost 4 bases, and 12 bases lay between the germline ends. CDR1 is SGHVS and CDR2 is FQNEAQ in the germline V gene. This CDR3 is 15 amino acids long. The CDR3 here is CASSLSAGATGELFF. The CDR3 DNA reads as TGTGCCAGCAGCTTGTCGGCAGGGGCCACCGGGGAGCTGTTTTTT.

The J gene is TRBJ2-3, the V gene TRBV7-9; 10 bases map to TRBD2. From germline, CDR1 is SEHNR and CDR2 FQNEAQ (reference sequence). The CDR3 runs 16 residues. V lost 3 bases, J lost 3 bases, and 6 bases stayed unmatched. The CDR3 DNA follows: TGTGCCAGCAGCTTTCGTGCTAGCGGGAGAACAGATACGCAGTATTTT. It encodes CASSFRASGRTDTQYF.

This clone was seen only a few times. V is TRBV2 and J is TRBJ1-1; D is uncertain. The CDR3 contains 14 residues. V lost 8 bases and J 4 bases, leaving 17 bases between the germline ends. Looked up from germline, CDR1 is SNHLY and CDR2 is FYNNEI. CDR3 DNA sequence: TGTGCCAGCGCCCTTCAGAGGATGGGCACTGAAGCTTTCTTT. Amino acids: CASALQRMGTEAFF.

V gene TRBV7-2 combines with J gene TRBJ2-5, with D tentatively TRBD2 (7 bases). Trimming stripped 5 bases from V and 5 bases from J, with 15 bases between. The V gene's germline CDR1 is SGHTA and CDR2 FQGNSA. CDR3 length equals 14 residues. In DNA, the CDR3 is TGTGCCAGCAGCCTCGACGGGGGGCGGGAGACCCAGTACTTC. Its translation is CASSLDGGRETQYF. The full variable domain, with the rest looked up from reference TRBV7-2 and TRBJ2-5, is GAGVSQSPSNKVTEKGKDVELRCDPISGHTALYWYRQSLGQGLEFLIYFQGNSAPDKSGLPSDRFSAERTGGSVSTLTIQRTQQEDSAVYLCASSLDGGRETQYFGPGTRLLVL.

This clone was seen more than once but under ten times. J is TRBJ2-7 and V is TRBV7-9, with D hard to call. The CDR3 loop spans 14 amino acids. Germline CDR1 SEHNR, CDR2 FQNEAQ (reference sequence). Trimming took 3 bases from V and 0 from J, leaving 9 bases between them. In nucleotides, the CDR3 is TGTGCCAGCAGCTTTCCACCGACCTCCTACGAGCAGTACTTC. Amino acid sequence: CASSFPPTSYEQYF.